This entry is about one T cell receptor (beta chain). Its antigen is unknown. Qualities for individual bases were not recorded, and no much larger clone is one base off. The data were obtained in a study of T cell repertoires in cytomegalovirus infection (dated by TCRdb to the late 2010s). Some background on the complete study: Donor HLA type was relevant to the analysis, as public TCR beta signatures indicated carriage of CMV infection together with the matching HLA type. Findings and caveats that apply to the study as a whole: In the ex vivo response, HLA-C-restricted CMV-specific TCR beta clonotypes were dominant, and in two of eight donors the single most frequent clonotype came from this HLA-C-restricted group. Carriers of CMV infection plus the relevant HLA type were discriminated by the cumulative frequency of public TCR beta family members in the study cohort and in an independent roughly 380-donor cohort.

Sequencing instrument: Illumina HiSeq 1500. In-frame beta chains were kept once TCRdb had trimmed the public reads at Q25 with fastp and called clones with MiXCR. When rows share a CDR3 protein, they turn into one entry using the most common DNA and genes. Across this sample there are fewer than 550,000 distinct CDR3 sequences, with roughly 29% seen only once. Jointly, the top ten make up about 13% of the sample. Sequencing was done on a sample of PBMCs. This clonotype originated in a human donor in good health (CMV status not recorded). Some clones in this sample may be carry-over from other donors' samples.

Here is the DNA: TGTGCCAGCAGCTTAGCTAGCGGGAGGGCCTTGGAGACCCAGTACTTC. Its protein product is CASSLASGRALETQYF. The rearranged chain carries TRBV7-8 and TRBJ2-5; 11 bases in between match TRBD2. Relative to germline, V is missing 0 bases and J is missing 5 bases, with 5 bases of the junction outside any gene match. The CDR3 sequence holds 16 residues, the cysteine and phenylalanine included. Only the CDR3 DNA stays, 48 bases, in frame from base 1. Per the germline V gene, SGHVS is the CDR1 and FQNEAQ is the CDR2.